What follows describes a single T cell receptor (beta chain). Its matching antigen is unknown. The data were produced by immunoSEQ multiplex PCR, yet TCRdb's version contains in-frame clones alone and is incomplete. The sample has some 84,000 clones; about 86% are singletons. This specimen comes from a study of T cell responses to AZD1222 COVID-19 vaccine. Across the whole study: Whether given at about 4 or about 12 weeks, second doses were pooled. Regarding the study as a whole: With dominance at 160-218 and 743-854, vaccine-associated CD4 TCRs spanned spike. Unmutated variant regions reportedly attract nearly half of all spike-specific TCRs.

V lost 1 base to trimming and J lost 9 bases; unmatched junction nucleotides: 5. Germline lookup yields CDR1 SGHDN and CDR2 FVKESK. The CDR3 extends over 13 amino acids. V usage is TRBV14 and J usage is TRBJ2-7; 8 bases are shared with TRBD1. This TCR derives from an adult in good health. The specimen was peripheral blood, collected on day 0 of AZD1222 vaccination. The CDR3 spells CASSQAGQAPQYF. In DNA, the CDR3 is TGTGCCAGCAGCCAAGCGGGACAGGCTCCGCAGTACTTC.